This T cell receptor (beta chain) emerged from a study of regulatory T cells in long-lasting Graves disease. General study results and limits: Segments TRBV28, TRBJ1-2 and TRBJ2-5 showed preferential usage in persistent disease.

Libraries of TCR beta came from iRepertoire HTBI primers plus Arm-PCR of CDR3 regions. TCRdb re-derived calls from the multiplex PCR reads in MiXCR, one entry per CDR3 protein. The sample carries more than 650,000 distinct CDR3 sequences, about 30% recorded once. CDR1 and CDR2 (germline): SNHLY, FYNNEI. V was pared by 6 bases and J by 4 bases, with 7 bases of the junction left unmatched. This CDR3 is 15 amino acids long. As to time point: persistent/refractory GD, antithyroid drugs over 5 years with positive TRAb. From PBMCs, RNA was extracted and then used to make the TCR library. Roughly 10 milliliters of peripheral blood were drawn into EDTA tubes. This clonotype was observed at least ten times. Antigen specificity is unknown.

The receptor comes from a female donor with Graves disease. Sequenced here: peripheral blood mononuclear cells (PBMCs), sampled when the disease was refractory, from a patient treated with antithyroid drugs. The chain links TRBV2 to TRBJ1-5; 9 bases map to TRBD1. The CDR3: CASRGQGWFNQPQHF. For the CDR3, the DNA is TGTGCCAGCAGAGGACAGGGGTGGTTTAATCAGCCCCAGCATTTT.